Listed here are 11 T cell receptor beta chains from one sample, sequenced in a study of cytomegalovirus exposure and HLA in healthy donors. Only in-frame clones appear in the TCRdb table, and some are missing; sequencing was by immunoSEQ multiplex PCR. The sample has about 120,000 clones, 88% seen once. Specimen: PBMCs. These receptors were obtained from a woman aged 18-30 years in good health and CMV-seropositive.

V gene TRBV7-9 combines with J gene TRBJ2-3, with TRBD1 as a possible D gene (6 bases). The germline gives CDR1 SEHNR, CDR2 FQNEAQ (reference sequence). V lost 4 bases and J 1 base, leaving 12 bases between the germline ends. The CDR3 covers 15 residues. CDR3 nucleotides: TGTGCCAGCAGCTGGTGGGCAGGGGGCACAGATACGCAGTATTTT. Translation: CASSWWAGGTDTQYF.

V is TRBV30 and J is TRBJ2-5, with TRBD2 matching 15 bases. Germline loops: CDR1 GTSNPN, CDR2 SVGIG (reference sequence). The trim removed 0 bases at V and 3 bases at J, leaving 8 bases unmatched. The CDR3 is 18 residues long. CDR3 sequence: CAWSVRTSGRAYEETQYF. CDR3 DNA: TGTGCCTGGAGTGTACGGACTAGCGGGAGGGCCTACGAAGAGACCCAGTACTTC.

J is TRBJ1-1 and V is TRBV19; D is perhaps TRBD1 (5 bases). V shed 3 bases and J shed 4 bases, with 12 bases lying between them. Germline loops: CDR1 LNHDA, CDR2 SQIVND (reference sequence). The CDR3 extends over 14 amino acids. CDR3 amino acids: CASSIGRGGTEAFF. The CDR3 nucleotides are TGTGCCAGTAGTATCGGTAGGGGTGGCACTGAAGCTTTCTTT.

The chain recombines TRBV13 with TRBJ2-7; 7 bases fit TRBD2. Germline CDR1 and CDR2: PRHDT and FYEKMQ (reference sequence). The V and J ends lost 3 bases and 3 bases, in that order; junction bases with no gene match: 2. The CDR3 consists of 13 residues. The CDR3: CASSLGGNYEQYF. The CDR3 DNA reads as TGTGCCAGCAGCTTGGGGGGGAACTACGAGCAGTACTTC.

The chain is built from TRBV5-1 and TRBJ2-1; possibly TRBD2 for D (5 bases). V lost 0 bases and J 4 bases, leaving 11 bases between the germline ends. Germline CDR1 and CDR2: SGHRS and YFSETQ. This CDR3 has 15 residues. The DNA of the CDR3 is TGCGCCAGCAGCTTGGAACCAGCGGCATACAATGAGCAGTTCTTC. It translates to CASSLEPAAYNEQFF. The variable domain in full, with the rest retrieved from reference TRBV5-1 and TRBJ2-1, is KAGVTQTPRYLIKTRGQQVTLSCSPISGHRSVSWYQQTPGQGLQFLFEYFSETQRNKGNFPGRFSGRQFSNSRSEMNVSTLELGDSALYLCASSLEPAAYNEQFFGPGTRLTVL.

The genes are TRBV6-1 and TRBJ2-1, with TRBD1 matching over 8 bases. V lost 6 bases and J lost 8; bases outside the gene matches: 6. The germline V gene encodes CDR1 MNHNS and CDR2 SASEGT. The CDR3 is 13 amino acids. CDR3 in amino acids: CASRDRVLDEQFF. CDR3 coding DNA: TGTGCCAGCAGGGACAGGGTATTAGATGAGCAGTTCTTC.

The gene calls are TRBV5-1 and TRBJ2-3, with D unresolved. V was clipped by 0 bases and J by 0 bases, with 5 bases between them. The CDR3 is 14 amino acids. In germline, CDR1 is SGHRS, CDR2 YFSETQ. As DNA, the CDR3 is TGCGCCAGCAGCTTGGAGCGAAGCACAGATACGCAGTATTTT. Amino acid sequence: CASSLERSTDTQYF.

The rearrangement uses TRBV18 and TRBJ1-2, with D maybe TRBD1 (5 bases). CDR1 and CDR2 (germline): KGHSH, LQKENI. The CDR3 consists of 15 residues. Trimming took off 1 base at V and 8 bases at J, with 17 bases between the two ends. The CDR3 coding sequence is TGTGCCAGCTCACCACTTGATATGGGGGGAAACGGCTACACCTTC. Protein sequence: CASSPLDMGGNGYTF.

The chain employs TRBV9 and TRBJ2-1, with D possibly being TRBD2 (5 bases). This CDR3 comprises 14 residues. Germline assignment: CDR1 SGDLS and CDR2 YYNGEE. Trimming cost V 4 bases and J 0 bases, with 8 bases left between them. CDR3 sequence (DNA): TGTGCCAGCAGCAATGCGGGCTCCTACAATGAGCAGTTCTTC. It is translated as CASSNAGSYNEQFF.

The rearrangement uses TRBV5-1 and TRBJ1-5; 9 positions match TRBD1. The germline V gene has CDR1 SGHRS and CDR2 YFSETQ. J gave up 2 bases and V 4 bases, and 4 bases lay outside the gene matches. CDR3 size: 15 residues. CDR3 loop: CASSATGGGNQPQHF. Written as DNA, the CDR3 is TGCGCCAGCAGCGCGACAGGGGGGGGCAATCAGCCCCAGCATTTT.

This clone was seen just once. The chain employs TRBV9 and TRBJ2-3, with a possible D match to TRBD2 (5 bases). Germline lookup yields CDR1 SGDLS and CDR2 YYNGEE. V was clipped by 7 bases and J by 0 bases, with 9 bases between them. The CDR3 sequence is 13 residues long. Here the CDR3 DNA reads TGTGCCAGCGGTAGCGAGAGCACAGATACGCAGTATTTT. It yields the protein CASGSESTDTQYF. Full variable domain (outside the CDR3, taken from reference TRBV9 and TRBJ2-3): DSGVTQTPKHLITATGQRVTLRCSPRSGDLSVYWYQQSLDQGLQFLIQYYNGEERAKGNILERFSAQQFPDLHSELNLSSLELGDSALYFCASGSESTDTQYFGPGTRLTVL.